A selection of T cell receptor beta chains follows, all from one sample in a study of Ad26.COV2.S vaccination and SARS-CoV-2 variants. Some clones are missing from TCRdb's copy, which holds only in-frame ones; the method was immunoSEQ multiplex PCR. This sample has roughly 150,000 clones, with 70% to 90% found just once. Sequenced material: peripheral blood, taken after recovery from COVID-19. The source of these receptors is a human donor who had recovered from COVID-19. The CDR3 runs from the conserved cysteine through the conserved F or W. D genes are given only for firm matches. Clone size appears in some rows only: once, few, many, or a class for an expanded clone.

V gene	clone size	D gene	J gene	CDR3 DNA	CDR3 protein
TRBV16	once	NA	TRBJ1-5	TGTGCCAGCGCCCAGCAGGGTGGTCAGCCCCAGCATTTT	CASAQQGGQPQHF
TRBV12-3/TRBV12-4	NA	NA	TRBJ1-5	TGTGCCAGCAGTTCTAATGGTCAGCCCCAGCATTTT	CASSSNGQPQHF
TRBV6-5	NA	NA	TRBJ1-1	TGTGCCAGCAGTTACTCTTGGGGGAACACTGAAGCTTTCTTT	CASSYSWGNTEAFF
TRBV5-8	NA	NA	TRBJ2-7	TGTGCCAGCAGCTTGGGGGAGTTTTTACACTACGAGCAGTACTTC	CASSLGEFLHYEQYF
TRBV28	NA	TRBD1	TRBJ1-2	TGTGCCAGCAGATCTAGGGACAGCCTCTCCTATGGCTACACCTTC	CASRSRDSLSYGYTF
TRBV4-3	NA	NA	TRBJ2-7	TGCGCCAGCAGCCAGGTAGGGACACCCGCCGAGCAGTACTTC	CASSQVGTPAEQYF
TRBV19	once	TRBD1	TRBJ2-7	TGTGCCAGTAGGGCCGGGACAGGGGGCTTGTACGAGCAGTACTTC	CASRAGTGGLYEQYF
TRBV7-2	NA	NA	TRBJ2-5	TGTGCCAGCAGCTTAGGGGTCCGCCAAGAGACCCAGTACTTC	CASSLGVRQETQYF
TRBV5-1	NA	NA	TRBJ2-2	TGCGCCAGCAGCTTATTAAGCGTAACCACCGGGGAGCTGTTTTTT	CASSLLSVTTGELFF
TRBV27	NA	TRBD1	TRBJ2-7	TGTGCCAGTAAAACAGGGGAAGGAACCTACGAGCAGTACTTC	CASKTGEGTYEQYF
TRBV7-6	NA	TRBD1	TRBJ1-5	TGTGCCAGCAGCTTAACAGGGGGAAGCAATCAGCCCCAGCATTTT	CASSLTGGSNQPQHF
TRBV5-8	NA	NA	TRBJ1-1	TGTGCCAGCACCCGGGGGGTGGGCTTGAACACTGAAGCTTTCTTT	CASTRGVGLNTEAFF
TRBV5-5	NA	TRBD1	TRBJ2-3	TGTGCCAGCAGCTTGCATGTGAGACAGGGGGCCGTAGATACGCAGTATTTT	CASSLHVRQGAVDTQYF
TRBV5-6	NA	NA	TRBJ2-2	TGTGCCAGCAGACCGGGACCTCGAGTGGGCGGGGAGCTGTTTTTT	CASRPGPRVGGELFF
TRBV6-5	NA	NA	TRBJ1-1	TGTGCCAGCAAAGAAGGGAACACTGAAGCTTTCTTT	CASKEGNTEAFF
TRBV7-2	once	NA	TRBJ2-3	TGTGCCAGCAGCTTAGGAGAGGGTCCAGATACGCAGTATTTT	CASSLGEGPDTQYF
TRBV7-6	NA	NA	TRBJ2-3	TGTGCCAGCAGCCAGTGGAGGGGTCCGGGACCCGGCACAGATACGCAGTATTTT	CASSQWRGPGPGTDTQYF
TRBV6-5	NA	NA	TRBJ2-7	TGTGCCAGCTCCACCCCACCTAGGGGAAACGAGCAGTACTTC	CASSTPPRGNEQYF
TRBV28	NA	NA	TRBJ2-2	TGTGCCAGGACAGGCAGGAACACCGGGGAGCTGTTTTTT	CARTGRNTGELFF
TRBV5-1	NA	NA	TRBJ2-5	TGCGCCAGCAGCTTTGGGGGGGCCCAAGAGACCCAGTACTTC	CASSFGGAQETQYF
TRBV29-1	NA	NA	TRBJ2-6	TGCAGCGCGAGGGGGATCTCTGGGGCCAACGTCCTGACTTTC	CSARGISGANVLTF
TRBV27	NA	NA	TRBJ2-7	TGTGCCAGCAGTTTATCGATGGGGGAATACGAGCAGTACTTC	CASSLSMGEYEQYF
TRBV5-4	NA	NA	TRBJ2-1	TGTGCCAGCAGCCTAAAGCGGACGGAGGGCGGGTACAATGAGCAGTTCTTC	CASSLKRTEGGYNEQFF
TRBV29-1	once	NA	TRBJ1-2	TGCAGCGTTGAAGGCCTTGCGGGTCATGCCTTC	CSVEGLAGHAF
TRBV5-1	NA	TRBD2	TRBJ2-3	TGCGCCAGCAGCTTGGGGACTAGCGGGGGGGCGGCAGATACGCAGTATTTT	CASSLGTSGGAADTQYF
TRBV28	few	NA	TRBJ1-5	TGTGCCAGCAATGGGGACTATAGCAATCAGCCCCAGCATTTT	CASNGDYSNQPQHF
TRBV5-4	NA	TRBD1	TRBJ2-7	TGTGCCAGCAGCTTGGACAGGGGTATCTACGAGCAGTACTTC	CASSLDRGIYEQYF
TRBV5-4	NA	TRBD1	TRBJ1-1	TGTGCCAGCAGCTCGGGACAGGGGATTGAAGCTTTCTTT	CASSSGQGIEAFF
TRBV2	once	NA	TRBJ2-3	TGTGCCAGCCGGCTACCCATTGCCACAGATACGCAGTATTTT	CASRLPIATDTQYF
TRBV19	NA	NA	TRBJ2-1	TGTGCCAGTAGTTTCCTGGGGGCGGCGGGGGCCTACAATGAGCAGTTCTTC	CASSFLGAAGAYNEQFF
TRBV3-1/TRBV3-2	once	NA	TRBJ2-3	TGTGCCAGCAGCCAAGGGCCCGTAGATACGCAGTATTTT	CASSQGPVDTQYF
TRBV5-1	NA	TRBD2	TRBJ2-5	TGCGCCAGCAGCACTAGCGGGGGGGCAGAGACCCAGTACTTC	CASSTSGGAETQYF
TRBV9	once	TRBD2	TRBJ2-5	TGTGCCCGCGGCGGGGGGGCCCAAGAGACCCAGTACTTC	CARGGGAQETQYF
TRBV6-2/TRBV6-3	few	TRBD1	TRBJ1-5	TGTGCCAGCAGTTGGGGACAGAGCGGCAATCAGCCCCAGCATTTT	CASSWGQSGNQPQHF
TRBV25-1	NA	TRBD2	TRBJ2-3	TGTGCCAGCTCGGGGACTAGCGGGGTAGGTGATACGCAGTATTTT	CASSGTSGVGDTQYF
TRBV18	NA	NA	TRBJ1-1	TGTGCCAGCGAAGGACAGAAGAACACTGAAGCTTTCTTT	CASEGQKNTEAFF
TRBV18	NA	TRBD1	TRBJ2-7	TGTGCCAGCTCAAAGACGGACAGGAGCTCCTACGAGCAGTACTTC	CASSKTDRSSYEQYF
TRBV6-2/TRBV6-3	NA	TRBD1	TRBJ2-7	TGTGCCAGCAGTACAGGGGGAACTATTGATTGCGAGCAGTACTTC	CASSTGGTIDCEQYF
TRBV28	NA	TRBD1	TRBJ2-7	TGTGCCAGCAGTTCAATCGGACAGGGGTGGAACGAGCAGTACTTC	CASSSIGQGWNEQYF
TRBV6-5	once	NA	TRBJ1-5	TGTGCCAGCAGAGGGGGGGCAAATAGCAATCAGCCCCAGCATTTT	CASRGGANSNQPQHF
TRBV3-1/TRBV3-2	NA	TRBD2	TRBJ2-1	TGTGCCAGCAGCCAACAGACTAGCGGGGAGTCTACTCGCTCCTACAATGAGCAGTTCTTC	CASSQQTSGESTRSYNEQFF
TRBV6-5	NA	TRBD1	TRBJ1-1	TGTGCCAGCAGTTCGACAGGGCTTAAAGTAACTGAAGCTTTCTTT	CASSSTGLKVTEAFF
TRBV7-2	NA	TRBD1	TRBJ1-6	TGTGCCAGCCGACAGGGAAGTTCAAATTCACCCCTCCACTTT	CASRQGSSNSPLHF
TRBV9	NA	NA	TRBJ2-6	TGTGCCAGCAGCGTAGCGGGGAAGCGAGGGGCCAACGTCCTGACTTTC	CASSVAGKRGANVLTF
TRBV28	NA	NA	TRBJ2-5	TGTGCCAGCAGTTTGGGGGGTGCAAGTCAAGAGACCCAGTACTTC	CASSLGGASQETQYF
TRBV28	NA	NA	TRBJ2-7	TGTGCCAGCAGTACGGGGCCCACCTACGAGCAGTACTTC	CASSTGPTYEQYF
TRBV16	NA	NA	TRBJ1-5	TGTGCCAGCAGCCCAAAAATGGGGGGGAATCAGCCCCAGCATTTT	CASSPKMGGNQPQHF
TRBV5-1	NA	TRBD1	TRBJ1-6	TGCGCCAGCAGCAGTGACAGGGGGCATAATTCACCCCTCCACTTT	CASSSDRGHNSPLHF
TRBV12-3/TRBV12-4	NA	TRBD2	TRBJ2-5	TGTGCCAGCAGGCGGACTAGCAGTGAGACCCAGTACTTC	CASRRTSSETQYF
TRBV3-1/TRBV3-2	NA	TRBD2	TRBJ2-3	TGTGCCAGCAGCCACTCGACTAGCGCCCTATCGTCAGATACGCAGTATTTT	CASSHSTSALSSDTQYF
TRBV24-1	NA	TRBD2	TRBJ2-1	TGTGCCACCAGTTCCGGGACTAGCGGGAAGGAGGAGCAGTTCTTC	CATSSGTSGKEEQFF
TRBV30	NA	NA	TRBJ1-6	TGTGCCTGGAGCCCGGGCAGGGAGCCCCTCCACTTT	CAWSPGREPLHF